This T cell receptor beta chain was captured in a study of blood T cell repertoires in COVID-19. Study-level information: COVID-19 samples from acute and convalescent phases originated in the United States, Italy and Spain. PBMCs, B-cell-depleted T cells, or T cells provided the cDNA or gDNA that made up the material.

The V and J ends lost 2 bases and 3 bases respectively, with 13 bases between them. Germline lookup yields CDR1 SGDLS and CDR2 YYNGEE. This CDR3 contains 15 residues. The protocol was immunoSEQ multiplex PCR, while the TCRdb copy is restricted to in-frame clones and leaves out a portion. The table shows about 130,000 clones, with approximately 89% occurring only once. Enrolment of Seattle patients took place during active infection, and they were followed longitudinally. The TCR comes from a woman older than 75 with COVID-19, enrolled during active disease. The sample taken for sequencing was peripheral blood. The V call is TRBV9, the J call TRBJ2-3; D possibly corresponds to TRBD1 (7 bases). This CDR3 is CASSVRQGGTDTQYF. CDR3 nucleotide sequence: TGTGCCAGCAGCGTGAGACAGGGAGGAACAGATACGCAGTATTTT. Full variable domain (rest looked up from reference TRBV9 and TRBJ2-3): DSGVTQTPKHLITATGQRVTLRCSPRSGDLSVYWYQQSLDQGLQFLIQYYNGEERAKGNILERFSAQQFPDLHSELNLSSLELGDSALYFCASSVRQGGTDTQYFGPGTRLTVL.